The rows below give T cell receptor beta chains drawn from one sample of a study of blood T cell repertoires in COVID-19. Profiled with immunoSEQ multiplex PCR; TCRdb holds only in-frame clones, not every one. The repertoire holds a few hundred thousand clones, with about 82% as singletons. Sequencing input: peripheral blood. The receptors were sampled from a woman in her forties or fifties with acute or convalescent COVID-19. Both conserved end residues are part of each CDR3. Fields, in order: V gene, D gene, clone size, J gene, CDR3 DNA, CDR3 protein. The D gene is left open where the match is weak. Clone sizes are given selectively: once, few, many, or a class where the clone is expanded.

v_gene: TRBV29-1; d_gene: TRBD1; abundance: .; j_gene: TRBJ2-4; CDR3nt: TGCAGCGCTACTGGACAGGACAAAAACATTCAGTACTTC; CDR3aa: CSATGQDKNIQYF
v_gene: TRBV7-2; d_gene: .; abundance: .; j_gene: TRBJ1-4; CDR3nt: TGTGCCAGCAGCCCCTCGTATGTGACTAATGAAAAACTGTTTTTT; CDR3aa: CASSPSYVTNEKLFF
v_gene: TRBV5-1; d_gene: TRBD2; abundance: .; j_gene: TRBJ2-7; CDR3nt: TGCGCCAGCAGCCAAGCAACTAGCGGGCCCTACGAGCAGTACTTC; CDR3aa: CASSQATSGPYEQYF
v_gene: TRBV6-2/TRBV6-3; d_gene: .; abundance: .; j_gene: TRBJ2-5; CDR3nt: TGTGCCAGCAGTTACCCCGTGCTAGCGACCCAAGAGACCCAGTACTTC; CDR3aa: CASSYPVLATQETQYF
v_gene: TRBV12-3/TRBV12-4; d_gene: .; abundance: .; j_gene: TRBJ2-7; CDR3nt: TGTGCCAGCAGGAAAGGAGGATACGAGCAGTACTTC; CDR3aa: CASRKGGYEQYF
v_gene: TRBV20-1; d_gene: .; abundance: few; j_gene: TRBJ2-5; CDR3nt: TGCAGTGTGTCGGAGCAAGAGACCCAGTACTTC; CDR3aa: CSVSEQETQYF
v_gene: TRBV29-1; d_gene: .; abundance: .; j_gene: TRBJ2-2; CDR3nt: TGCAGCGTTGAAGGCGGAGGAAACACCGGGGAGCTGTTTTTT; CDR3aa: CSVEGGGNTGELFF
v_gene: TRBV2; d_gene: .; abundance: .; j_gene: TRBJ1-5; CDR3nt: TGTGCCAGCAGTTTGTCAACAGGGAACAATCAGCCCCAGCATTTT; CDR3aa: CASSLSTGNNQPQHF
v_gene: TRBV19; d_gene: TRBD1; abundance: .; j_gene: TRBJ1-5; CDR3nt: TGTGCCAGTCGCCGGGACAGTCCTCAGCCCCAGCATTTT; CDR3aa: CASRRDSPQPQHF
v_gene: TRBV7-8; d_gene: .; abundance: .; j_gene: TRBJ2-7; CDR3nt: TGTGCCAGCAGCTTAGAGGTGAGTGGTGGGAGAGGGACCTACGAGCAGTACTTC; CDR3aa: CASSLEVSGGRGTYEQYF
v_gene: TRBV2; d_gene: .; abundance: .; j_gene: TRBJ2-1; CDR3nt: TGTGCCAGTCGGCGGCTAGCTAGCAATGAGCAGTTCTTC; CDR3aa: CASRRLASNEQFF
v_gene: TRBV19; d_gene: TRBD1; abundance: once; j_gene: TRBJ1-2; CDR3nt: TGTGCCAGTAGTATTCTCCCGGGACAGTCAATCTATGGCTACACCTTC; CDR3aa: CASSILPGQSIYGYTF
v_gene: TRBV18; d_gene: TRBD1; abundance: .; j_gene: TRBJ1-2; CDR3nt: TGTGCCAGCTCACCCCCGGACAGGGTCTATGGCTACACCTTC; CDR3aa: CASSPPDRVYGYTF
v_gene: TRBV10-3; d_gene: .; abundance: .; j_gene: TRBJ2-7; CDR3nt: TGTGCCATCGGGCTGACAGGCTCCCCGTCCTACGAGCAGTACTTC; CDR3aa: CAIGLTGSPSYEQYF
v_gene: TRBV9; d_gene: .; abundance: .; j_gene: TRBJ2-3; CDR3nt: TGTGCCAGCAGCGTAGACCAGGCCACAGATACGCAGTATTTT; CDR3aa: CASSVDQATDTQYF
v_gene: TRBV7-9; d_gene: .; abundance: .; j_gene: TRBJ1-5; CDR3nt: TGTGCCAGCAGCTTGTTTTACAGACTAAGCAATCAGCCCCAGCATTTT; CDR3aa: CASSLFYRLSNQPQHF
v_gene: TRBV3-1/TRBV3-2; d_gene: .; abundance: .; j_gene: TRBJ2-7; CDR3nt: TGTGCCAGCAGCCAAGTGCAGGGGCCAAAGAGCTCCTACGAGCAGTACTTC; CDR3aa: CASSQVQGPKSSYEQYF
v_gene: TRBV7-9; d_gene: TRBD1; abundance: .; j_gene: TRBJ1-6; CDR3nt: TGTGCCAGCATAGAAGGGGGCGATTCACCCCTCCACTTT; CDR3aa: CASIEGGDSPLHF
v_gene: TRBV6-2/TRBV6-3; d_gene: .; abundance: .; j_gene: TRBJ1-4; CDR3nt: TGTGCCAGCAGTTCTGGGGCAGCTAATGAAAAACTGTTTTTT; CDR3aa: CASSSGAANEKLFF
v_gene: TRBV9; d_gene: .; abundance: .; j_gene: TRBJ2-3; CDR3nt: TGTGCCAGCAGCGTAGAAGAGGGAAGAGGGCGGCTCCCTCCTAATACGCAGTATTTT; CDR3aa: CASSVEEGRGRLPPNTQYF
v_gene: TRBV27; d_gene: .; abundance: .; j_gene: TRBJ1-1; CDR3nt: TGTGCCAGCAGTTTTGCCCCCAGGGGAGATATAACTGAAGCTTTCTTT; CDR3aa: CASSFAPRGDITEAFF
v_gene: TRBV7-3; d_gene: TRBD2; abundance: .; j_gene: TRBJ2-7; CDR3nt: TGTGCCAGCAGAGTTAGACTAGCGGCCCATTTCCCCCACGAGCAGTACTTC; CDR3aa: CASRVRLAAHFPHEQYF
v_gene: TRBV5-1; d_gene: TRBD2; abundance: .; j_gene: TRBJ2-7; CDR3nt: TGCGCCAGCAGCCTGGACGGCGGGAGGGCCTACGAGCAGTACTTC; CDR3aa: CASSLDGGRAYEQYF
v_gene: TRBV29-1; d_gene: .; abundance: .; j_gene: TRBJ1-2; CDR3nt: TGCAGCGCTGGGGGCTACTATGGCTACACCTTC; CDR3aa: CSAGGYYGYTF
v_gene: TRBV27; d_gene: .; abundance: .; j_gene: TRBJ2-1; CDR3nt: TGTGCCAGCAGTTTCCAACCAGGGGACCTCAATGAGCAGTTCTTC; CDR3aa: CASSFQPGDLNEQFF
v_gene: TRBV28; d_gene: TRBD1; abundance: .; j_gene: TRBJ2-5; CDR3nt: TGTGCCAGCAGTGAAAGGACAGGGGACTTGAAAGAGACCCAGTACTTC; CDR3aa: CASSERTGDLKETQYF
v_gene: TRBV5-1; d_gene: .; abundance: .; j_gene: TRBJ1-5; CDR3nt: TGCGCCAGCAGCTTGGGGACAATCAGCAATCAGCCCCAGCATTTT; CDR3aa: CASSLGTISNQPQHF
v_gene: TRBV24-1; d_gene: TRBD2; abundance: .; j_gene: TRBJ2-1; CDR3nt: TGTGCCACCAGTTTAGCGGGAGTGAGGGACAATGAGCAGTTCTTC; CDR3aa: CATSLAGVRDNEQFF
v_gene: TRBV4-1; d_gene: TRBD2; abundance: .; j_gene: TRBJ2-1; CDR3nt: TGCGCCAGCAGCCAGGCTCCGGGACTAGATTTTTATGAGCAGTTCTTC; CDR3aa: CASSQAPGLDFYEQFF
v_gene: TRBV19; d_gene: .; abundance: .; j_gene: TRBJ1-1; CDR3nt: TGTGCCAGTAGTGCACGGACGGGGGAGCGTGCATGGAACACTGAAGCTTTCTTT; CDR3aa: CASSARTGERAWNTEAFF
v_gene: TRBV6-1; d_gene: .; abundance: .; j_gene: TRBJ1-2; CDR3nt: TGTGCCAGCAGTGACAATCAGGGGCGCACCTATGGCTACACCTTC; CDR3aa: CASSDNQGRTYGYTF
v_gene: TRBV3-1/TRBV3-2; d_gene: TRBD1; abundance: .; j_gene: TRBJ2-1; CDR3nt: TGTGCCAGCAGCCAGCTGACAGGGGGCAATGAGCAGTTCTTC; CDR3aa: CASSQLTGGNEQFF
v_gene: TRBV27; d_gene: TRBD1; abundance: .; j_gene: TRBJ2-7; CDR3nt: TGTGCCAGCAGTTTACCATCACCGGGACAGGGGGCGCGTGAGCAGTACTTC; CDR3aa: CASSLPSPGQGAREQYF
v_gene: TRBV28; d_gene: .; abundance: .; j_gene: TRBJ1-5; CDR3nt: TGTGCCAGCATAGGAGGAGGTCAGCCCCAGCATTTT; CDR3aa: CASIGGGQPQHF
v_gene: TRBV20-1; d_gene: TRBD2; abundance: .; j_gene: TRBJ2-7; CDR3nt: TGCAGTGCTAGTCCCCGAAGCGGGAGTGGATACGAGCAGTACTTC; CDR3aa: CSASPRSGSGYEQYF
v_gene: TRBV5-1; d_gene: TRBD1; abundance: few; j_gene: TRBJ1-3; CDR3nt: TGCGCCAGCAGCTTACAGGGGGCTGGAAACACCATATATTTT; CDR3aa: CASSLQGAGNTIYF
v_gene: TRBV27; d_gene: .; abundance: .; j_gene: TRBJ2-7; CDR3nt: TGTGCCAGCAGCCCCGGACTTACCTACGAGCAGTACTTC; CDR3aa: CASSPGLTYEQYF
v_gene: TRBV7-8; d_gene: .; abundance: .; j_gene: TRBJ2-4; CDR3nt: TGTGCCAGCGCGGTGGGTAAGACCAAAAACATTCAGTACTTC; CDR3aa: CASAVGKTKNIQYF
v_gene: TRBV29-1; d_gene: .; abundance: .; j_gene: TRBJ2-7; CDR3nt: TGCAGCGTTGAGAGCCGGACAGCCCCCCCCTACGAGCAGTACTTC; CDR3aa: CSVESRTAPPYEQYF
v_gene: TRBV9; d_gene: TRBD2; abundance: .; j_gene: TRBJ2-7; CDR3nt: TGTGCCCCCACCGCGTCTAGCGGGAGATACGAGCAGTACTTC; CDR3aa: CAPTASSGRYEQYF
v_gene: TRBV7-2; d_gene: TRBD1; abundance: .; j_gene: TRBJ2-5; CDR3nt: TGTGCCAGCAACCTTGGACAGGGGACCCAAGAGACCCAGTACTTC; CDR3aa: CASNLGQGTQETQYF
v_gene: TRBV6-2/TRBV6-3; d_gene: TRBD1; abundance: .; j_gene: TRBJ2-6; CDR3nt: TGTGCCAGCAGTTACGCCCCCGGGACAGGGGTCCCCGGGGCCAACGTCCTGACTTTC; CDR3aa: CASSYAPGTGVPGANVLTF